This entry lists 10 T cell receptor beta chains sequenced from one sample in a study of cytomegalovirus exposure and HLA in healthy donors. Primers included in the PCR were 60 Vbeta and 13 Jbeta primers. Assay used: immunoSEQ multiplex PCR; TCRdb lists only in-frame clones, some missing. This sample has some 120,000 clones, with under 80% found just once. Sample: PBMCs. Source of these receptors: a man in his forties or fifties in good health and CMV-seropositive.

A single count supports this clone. The CDR3 protein is CASSEGDIYNSPLHF. As DNA, the CDR3 is TGTGCCAGCAGTGAAGGGGATATCTATAATTCACCCCTCCACTTT. The chain carries TRBV6-4 and TRBJ1-6; weak D call: TRBD1 (5 bases). From germline, CDR1 is MRHNA and CDR2 SNTAGT. The CDR3 runs to 15 residues. Trimming took off 3 bases at V and 3 bases at J, with 9 bases between the two ends.

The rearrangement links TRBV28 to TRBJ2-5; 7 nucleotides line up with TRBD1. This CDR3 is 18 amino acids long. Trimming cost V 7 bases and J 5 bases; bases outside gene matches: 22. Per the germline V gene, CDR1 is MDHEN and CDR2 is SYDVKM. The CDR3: CASNTYFGTEVIVETQYF. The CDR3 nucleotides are TGTGCCAGCAATACCTATTTTGGGACAGAGGTTATCGTGGAGACCCAGTACTTC.

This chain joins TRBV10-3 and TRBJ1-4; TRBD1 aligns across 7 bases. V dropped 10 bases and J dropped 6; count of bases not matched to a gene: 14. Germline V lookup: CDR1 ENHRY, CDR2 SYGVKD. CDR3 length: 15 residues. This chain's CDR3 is CASREGEGTDEKLFF. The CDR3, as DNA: TGTGCCAGTCGTGAAGGGGAAGGGACAGATGAAAAACTGTTTTTT.

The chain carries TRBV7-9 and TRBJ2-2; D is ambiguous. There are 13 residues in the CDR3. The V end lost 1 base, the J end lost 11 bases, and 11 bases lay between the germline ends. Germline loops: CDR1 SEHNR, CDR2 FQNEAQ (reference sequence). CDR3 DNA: TGTGCCAGCAGCTTAGTTGGAGTGAGTGAGCTGTTTTTT. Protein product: CASSLVGVSELFF. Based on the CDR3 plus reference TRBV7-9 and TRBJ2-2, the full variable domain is DTGVSQNPRHKITKRGQNVTFRCDPISEHNRLYWYRQTLGQGPEFLTYFQNEAQLEKSRLLSDRFSAERPKGSFSTLEIQRTEQGDSAMYLCASSLVGVSELFFGEGSRLTVL.

CDR3 in amino acids: CASSKSRGTGELFF. In DNA form, the CDR3 reads TGTGCCAGCAGTAAGAGTCGCGGCACCGGGGAGCTGTTTTTT. The chain combines TRBV11-3 with TRBJ2-2; D unresolved. The V and J ends lost 6 bases and 4 bases respectively, with 12 bases between them. The CDR3 sequence is 14 residues long. The germline gives CDR1 SGHNT, CDR2 YENEEA. Together with reference TRBV11-3 and TRBJ2-2, the CDR3 gives the full variable domain: EAGVVQSPRYKIIEKKQPVAFWCNPISGHNTLYWYLQNLGQGPELLIRYENEEAVDDSQLPKDRFSAERLKGVDSTLKIQPAELGDSAVYLCASSKSRGTGELFFGEGSRLTVL.

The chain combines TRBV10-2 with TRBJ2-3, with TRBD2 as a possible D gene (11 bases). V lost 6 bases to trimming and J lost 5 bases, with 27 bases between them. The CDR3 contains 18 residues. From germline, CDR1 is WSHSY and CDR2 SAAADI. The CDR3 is CASRDRGFSGRAVDTQYF. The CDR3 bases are TGCGCCAGCAGGGACAGGGGGTTTAGCGGGAGGGCCGTAGATACGCAGTATTTT.

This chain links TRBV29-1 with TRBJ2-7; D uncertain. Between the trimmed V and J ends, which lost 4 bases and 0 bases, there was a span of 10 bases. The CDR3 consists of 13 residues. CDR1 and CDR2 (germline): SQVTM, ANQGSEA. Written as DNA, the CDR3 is TGCAGCGTTGTGCCCCACGGCTCCTACGAGCAGTACTTC. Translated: CSVVPHGSYEQYF.

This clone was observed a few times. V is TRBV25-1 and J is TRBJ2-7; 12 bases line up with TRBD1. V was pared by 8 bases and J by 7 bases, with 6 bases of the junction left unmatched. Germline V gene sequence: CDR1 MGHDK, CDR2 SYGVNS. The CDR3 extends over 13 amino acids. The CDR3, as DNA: TGTGCCAGCTCGGGACAGGGGGCGTTTGAGCAGTACTTC. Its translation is CASSGQGAFEQYF.

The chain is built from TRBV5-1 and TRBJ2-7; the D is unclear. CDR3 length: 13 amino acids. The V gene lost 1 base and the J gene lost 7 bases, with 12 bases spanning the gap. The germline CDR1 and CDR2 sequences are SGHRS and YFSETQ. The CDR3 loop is CASSLIEAREQYF. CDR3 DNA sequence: TGCGCCAGCAGCTTGATCGAGGCTCGGGAGCAGTACTTC.

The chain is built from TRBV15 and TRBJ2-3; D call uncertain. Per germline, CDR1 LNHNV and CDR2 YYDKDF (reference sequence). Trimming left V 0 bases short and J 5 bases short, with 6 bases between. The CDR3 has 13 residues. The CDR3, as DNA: TGTGCCACCAGCAGAGATCTCGGAGATACGCAGTATTTT. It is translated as CATSRDLGDTQYF.